This passage covers 32 T cell receptor beta chains from one sample sequenced in a study of molecular identifiers for immune sequencing clone quantification. From the PCR reads, TCRdb called clonotypes with MiXCR, one entry per CDR3 protein. Of around 480,000 distinct CDR3 sequences detected, about a fifth appear once; the ten largest clones hold about 0.8%. Material: naive CD8+ T cells from blood, with Jurkat cell RNA spiked in. Documented subset: FACS-sorted CD8+CD4-CCR7+CD45RA+ naive T cells. These receptors were obtained from a human donor in good health. Some libraries in this study had Jurkat cell RNA spiked in.

The chain links TRBV27 to TRBJ2-2; TRBD2 matches at 10 bases. V was pared by 2 bases and J by 6 bases, with 0 bases of the junction left unmatched. There are 14 residues in the CDR3. Germline V lookup: CDR1 MNHEY, CDR2 SMNVEV (reference sequence). The CDR3, as DNA: TGTGCCAGCAGTTTACTAGCGGGAGCCGGGGAGCTGTTTTTT. This codes for CASSLLAGAGELFF.

V usage is TRBV12-3 or TRBV12-4 and J usage is TRBJ2-6; a possible D gene is TRBD1 (6 bases). V was cut by 4 bases and J by 0 bases, with 10 bases left in between. The CDR3 runs 16 residues. The CDR3 region has the DNA TGTGCCAGCAGTTCGGGACAAATCTCTGGGGCCAACGTCCTGACTTTC. This encodes CASSSGQISGANVLTF.

In this sample, this clonotype turned up a few times. This sequence joins TRBV12-3 or TRBV12-4 and TRBJ2-5; a possible D gene is TRBD2 (6 bases). The CDR3 spans 14 residues. V dropped 6 bases and J dropped 7 bases, with 18 bases sitting between them. The CDR3 protein is CASRAGGTPWTQYF. The DNA of the CDR3 is TGTGCCAGCAGGGCCGGGGGAACCCCATGGACCCAGTACTTC.

Worth noting for this clonotype: Given a much more abundant clone one base away, this may be a read error. The chain combines TRBV6-2 or TRBV6-3 with TRBJ1-5, with 8 positions matching TRBD1. The CDR3 is made up of 17 amino acids. Germline CDR1 MNHEY, CDR2 SVGEGT. Losses at the gene ends were 6 bases for V and 6 bases for J; bases not matched to a gene: 16. The CDR3 region has the DNA TGTGCCAGCAGCGACAGGGGAGTGCTAGAGTATAGTCAGCCCCAGCATTTT. As protein: CASSDRGVLEYSQPQHF.

In its sample, this clonotype was seen many times. The chain has TRBV14 and TRBJ1-2; D is unclear. Per the germline V gene, CDR1 is SGHDN and CDR2 is FVKESK. Trimming left V 1 base short and J 4 bases short, with 16 bases between. The CDR3 has 16 residues. The CDR3 reads CASSQGINSFFYGYTF. CDR3 coding DNA: TGTGCCAGCAGCCAAGGAATTAACAGCTTCTTCTATGGCTACACCTTC.

J is TRBJ2-2 and V is TRBV6-2 or TRBV6-3; TRBD2 is a possible D gene (6 bases). The germline V gene encodes CDR1 MNHEY and CDR2 SVGEGT. With 5 bases removed from V and 3 bases from J, the gap between germline ends came to 28 bases. This CDR3 comprises 20 residues. In DNA, the CDR3 is TGTGCCAGCAGTGACGGGGCATATACATCGTGGCGGGGATACACCGGGGAGCTGTTTTTT. Protein sequence: CASSDGAYTSWRGYTGELFF.

This clonotype came up many times. J is TRBJ1-1 and V is TRBV5-1; no reliable D call. The CDR3 consists of 13 residues. Trimming left V 3 bases short and J 3 bases short, with 9 bases between. Looked up from germline, CDR1 is SGHRS and CDR2 is YFSETQ. The CDR3 loop reads CASSYGGDTEAFF. DNA of the CDR3: TGCGCCAGCAGCTATGGCGGGGACACTGAAGCTTTCTTT. The entire variable domain, with the rest obtained from reference TRBV5-1 and TRBJ1-1, is as follows: KAGVTQTPRYLIKTRGQQVTLSCSPISGHRSVSWYQQTPGQGLQFLFEYFSETQRNKGNFPGRFSGRQFSNSRSEMNVSTLELGDSALYLCASSYGGDTEAFFGQGTRLTVV.

The CDR3 sequence is CASRIGQFMNTEAFF. The CDR3 coding sequence is TGTGCCAGCAGGATAGGACAGTTTATGAACACTGAAGCTTTCTTT. The V gene is TRBV2, the J gene TRBJ1-1, with a possible D match to TRBD1 (6 bases). This CDR3 is 15 amino acids long. V shed 6 bases and J shed 0 bases, with 14 bases lying between them. CDR1 SNHLY and CDR2 FYNNEI come from the germline V gene.

This clonotype was counted a few times. V usage is TRBV4-3 and J usage is TRBJ2-2; D perhaps matches TRBD1 (6 bases). This CDR3 contains 16 residues. Germline CDR1 LGHNA, CDR2 YSLEER. V lost 1 base and J 7 bases, leaving 16 bases between the germline ends. CDR3 in DNA: TGCGCCAGCAGCCAAGGACGGGACATTTCAGGCGGGGAGCTGTTTTTT. It encodes CASSQGRDISGGELFF.

This clonotype was seen many times. The rearrangement uses TRBV6-2 or TRBV6-3 and TRBJ2-3, with TRBD1 as a possible D gene (6 bases). V was pared by 6 bases and J by 6 bases, with 19 bases between. In germline, CDR1 is MNHEY, CDR2 SVGEGT. The CDR3 is made up of 15 amino acids. The CDR3 loop is CASSSPGQVPDTQYF. CDR3 DNA: TGTGCCAGCAGCTCACCGGGACAAGTGCCGGATACGCAGTATTTT.

Ten or more counts support this clonotype. A read error may produce the germline difference seen at one junction end. The chain joins TRBV28 to TRBJ2-3; D might be TRBD2 (5 bases). The germline V gene has CDR1 MDHEN and CDR2 SYDVKM. The length of the CDR3 is 14 residues. Here the CDR3 reads CAHRGLARTDTQYF. The CDR3 nucleotides read TGCGCCCATCGCGGGCTAGCTCGCACAGATACGCAGTATTTT.

Comment on this clonotype: Given a much more abundant clone one base away, this may be a read error. V gene TRBV2 combines with J gene TRBJ1-5; D possibly corresponds to TRBD1 (6 bases). The CDR3 spans 16 residues. Germline assignment: CDR1 SNHLY and CDR2 FYNNEI. CDR3 DNA: TGTGCCAGCAGGGCAGGGGAATTGGGGAGCAATCGGCCCCAGCATTTT. It specifies CASRAGELGSNRPQHF.

As regards this clonotype: Likely a read error: the CDR3 ends without its conserved phenylalanine or tryptophan. The chain combines TRBV7-2 with TRBJ1-4; D ambiguous. The CDR3 consists of 13 residues. Germline-derived CDR1 and CDR2 are SGHTA and FQGNSA. V was cut by 3 bases and J by 4 bases, with 6 bases left in between. CDR3 sequence: CASSLPVNEKLFS. The DNA for the CDR3 is TGTGCCAGCAGCTTGCCGGTTAATGAAAAACTGTTTTCT.

The J gene is TRBJ2-2, the V gene TRBV6-5; D might be TRBD1 (5 bases). The CDR3 spans 14 residues. V was trimmed by 7 bases and J by 5 bases, leaving 14 bases between them. Looked up from germline, CDR1 is MNHEY and CDR2 is SVGAGI. The CDR3 is CASTPHPGTGELFF. DNA of the CDR3: TGTGCCAGCACCCCCCACCCAGGGACCGGGGAGCTGTTTTTT.

This clonotype was counted a few times. The DNA of the CDR3 is TGTGCCAGTAGTATAGTGTCCAGGGGAGAGCAGTACTTC. Protein: CASSIVSRGEQYF. The rearrangement joins TRBV19 to TRBJ2-7; weak D call: TRBD1 (6 bases). Between the trimmed V and J ends, which lost 1 base and 7 bases, there was a span of 11 bases. The germline V gene has CDR1 LNHDA and CDR2 SQIVND (reference sequence). The CDR3 is made up of 13 amino acids.

This clonotype occurred once. A read error may explain this, as a much larger clone is one base away. The chain is built from TRBV12-3 or TRBV12-4 and TRBJ2-7; perhaps TRBD2 as D (5 bases). The CDR3 runs 12 residues. In DNA form, the CDR3 reads TGTGCCAGCAGTTTCGGGCGGGTTGAGCAGTGCTTC. It yields the protein CASSFGRVEQCF.

This clonotype was seen more than once but under ten times. Written as DNA, the CDR3 is TGTGCCAGCAGCCAAGTGAACAGGGAGACCCAGTACTTC. Translation gives CASSQVNRETQYF. The chain links TRBV3-1 to TRBJ2-5; the D gene is possibly TRBD1 (5 bases). The CDR3 extends over 13 amino acids. With 1 base removed from V and 5 bases from J, the gap between germline ends came to 8 bases. The V gene's germline CDR1 is LGHDT and CDR2 YNNKEL (reference sequence).

Note on this clonotype: At one of its ends the junction is not consistent with the germline gene, which may arise from a read error. The CDR3 protein is CASSIDGRESEKLSF. Written as DNA, the CDR3 is TGTGCCAGTAGTATCGACGGCAGGGAAAGTGAAAAACTGTCTTTT. The chain combines TRBV19 with TRBJ1-4; D is perhaps TRBD1 (5 bases). Germline-derived CDR1 and CDR2 are LNHDA and SQIVND (reference sequence). The CDR3 is 15 amino acids. Combining the CDR3 with reference TRBV19 and TRBJ1-4 gives the whole variable domain DGGITQSPKYLFRKEGQNVTLSCEQNLNHDAMYWYRQDPGQGLRLIYYSQIVNDFQKGDIAEGYSVSREKKESFPLTVTSAQKNPTAFYLCASSIDGRESEKLSFGSGTQLSVL.

This clonotype has more than one count but fewer than ten. The rearrangement links TRBV19 to TRBJ2-1; 8 nucleotides align to TRBD2. The CDR3 length is 19 residues. Germline V gene sequence: CDR1 LNHDA, CDR2 SQIVND (reference sequence). V trimming: 2 bases; J trimming: 4 bases; junction bases outside the gene matches: 16. CDR3 sequence: CASSISQGHELAEYNEQFF. As DNA, the CDR3 is TGTGCCAGTAGTATAAGCCAGGGGCACGAACTAGCGGAATACAATGAGCAGTTCTTC. The entire variable domain, with the rest obtained from reference TRBV19 and TRBJ2-1, is as follows: DGGITQSPKYLFRKEGQNVTLSCEQNLNHDAMYWYRQDPGQGLRLIYYSQIVNDFQKGDIAEGYSVSREKKESFPLTVTSAQKNPTAFYLCASSISQGHELAEYNEQFFGPGTRLTVL.

This clonotype has ten or more counts. V usage is TRBV5-4 and J usage is TRBJ2-7; D is uncertain. CDR3 length: 15 amino acids. Trimming shortened V by 2 bases and J by 7 bases, and 19 bases separated the two germline ends. CDR1 is SGHNT and CDR2 is YYREEE in the germline V gene (reference sequence). CDR3 coding DNA: TGTGCCAGCAGCTTAAAAGATCCCGCCGTCGGTGAGCAGTACTTC. Amino acids: CASSLKDPAVGEQYF.

The chain couples TRBV6-1 to TRBJ1-1; D ambiguous. V was shortened by 2 bases and J by 2 bases, with 6 bases between the two germline ends. The CDR3 totals 13 residues. Germline-derived CDR1 and CDR2 are MNHNS and SASEGT. The CDR3: CASSEHRNTEAFF. Here the CDR3 DNA reads TGTGCCAGCAGTGAACACAGAAACACTGAAGCTTTCTTT.

The CDR3 reads CASSPAGTYSPYNEQFF. CDR3 coding DNA: TGTGCCAGCAGTCCAGCCGGGACCTATTCGCCCTACAATGAGCAGTTCTTC. This chain connects TRBV27 to TRBJ2-1; the D gene could be TRBD1 or TRBD2 (5 bases each). Germline CDR1 reads MNHEY; CDR2 reads SMNVEV (reference sequence). V shed 5 bases and J shed 2 bases, with 19 bases lying between them. This CDR3 comprises 17 residues.

This clonotype appeared many times. The chain joins TRBV6-2 or TRBV6-3 to TRBJ2-7; tentatively, D is TRBD1 (5 bases). CDR3 length: 12 amino acids. Germline CDR1 is MNHEY and CDR2 is SVGEGT. Trimming pared 4 bases from V and 4 bases from J, leaving 8 bases between. In DNA form, the CDR3 reads TGTGCCAGCAGTTTACAGGTATACGAGCAGTACTTC. Amino acids: CASSLQVYEQYF.

About this clonotype itself: This may stem from a read error, because a much larger clone lies one nucleotide away. In DNA, the CDR3 is TGTTCCAGCAGCCTTAACCGACAGCGCGAGCAGTACTTC. Translation: CSSSLNRQREQYF. The V call is TRBV14, the J call TRBJ2-7; D possibly corresponds to TRBD1 (5 bases). This CDR3 is built from 13 residues. Germline V gives CDR1 SGHDN, CDR2 FVKESK.

This clonotype was observed a single time. V and J are TRBV28 and TRBJ2-5; TRBD2 might be the D (7 bases). Germline CDR1 is MDHEN and CDR2 is SYDVKM. CDR3 length equals 17 residues. V lost 8 bases and J lost 5, with 27 bases in between. The CDR3 region is CASDTIPSREGEETQYF. CDR3 nucleotide sequence: TGTGCCAGCGACACCATTCCTTCGAGGGAGGGGGAGGAGACCCAGTACTTC.

This clonotype has at least ten counts. The chain couples TRBV24-1 to TRBJ1-5; D not certain. The CDR3 has 13 residues. Germline V gene sequence: CDR1 KGHDR, CDR2 SFDVKD. V was shortened by 9 bases and J by 1 base, with 9 bases between the two germline ends. The CDR3 sequence is CATGVGSNQPQHF. DNA of the CDR3: TGTGCCACCGGGGTCGGAAGCAATCAGCCCCAGCATTTT.

Notes on this clonotype: A single base separates this from a much larger clone, so it may be a read error. The chain links TRBV11-2 to TRBJ2-3, with 12 bases identical to TRBD1. CDR1 is SGHAT, CDR2 FQNNGV, per germline. V lost 5 bases to trimming and J lost 1 base; unmatched junction nucleotides: 10. This CDR3 has 18 amino acids. The CDR3: CASSTPGQGAMRTDTQYF. DNA of the CDR3: TGTGCCAGCAGCACGCCGGGACAGGGGGCGATGCGCACAGATACGCAGTATTTT.

This sequence joins TRBV30 and TRBJ2-1; D is uncertain. In germline, CDR1 is GTSNPN, CDR2 SVGIG (reference sequence). The CDR3 extends over 11 amino acids. Trimming left V 4 bases short and J 8 bases short, with 9 bases between. The CDR3 spells CAWKPFHEQFF. CDR3 coding DNA: TGTGCCTGGAAGCCGTTCCATGAGCAGTTCTTC.

The chain links TRBV5-1 to TRBJ2-1; no clear D gene. The germline V gene encodes CDR1 SGHRS and CDR2 YFSETQ. With 3 bases removed from V and 3 bases from J, the gap between germline ends came to 7 bases. The CDR3 has 13 amino acids. The CDR3 spells CASSWLGYNEQFF. The CDR3 nucleotides are TGCGCCAGCAGCTGGCTGGGCTACAATGAGCAGTTCTTC.

The chain carries TRBV30 and TRBJ1-1; tentative D call: TRBD1 (6 bases). Trimming cost V 0 bases and J 8 bases, with 10 bases left between them. Germline V gives CDR1 GTSNPN, CDR2 SVGIG (reference sequence). This CDR3 has 12 residues. The chain's CDR3 is CAWSVQGREAFF. The CDR3 region has the DNA TGTGCCTGGAGTGTACAGGGCAGAGAAGCTTTCTTT.

This clonotype has more than one count but fewer than ten. J is TRBJ2-1 and V is TRBV12-5, with TRBD2 identical over 8 bases. CDR1 is LGHNT, CDR2 FRNRAP, per germline. The V gene end was trimmed by 4 bases and the J gene end by 3 bases; junction bases not matched to a gene: 11. The CDR3 consists of 17 residues. DNA for the CDR3: TGTGCTAGTGGTTCCGGGACTAGTCCGTCTTACTACAATGAGCAGTTCTTC. It yields the protein CASGSGTSPSYYNEQFF.

This clonotype was observed a few times. The rearrangement links TRBV10-3 to TRBJ2-7; 7 bases fit TRBD1. Germline values: CDR1 ENHRY, CDR2 SYGVKD. The CDR3 is made up of 14 amino acids. Trimming at V came to 7 bases and at J to 1 base, leaving 7 bases not matched to a gene. CDR3 sequence reads: CAIMRQGPSYEQYF. The CDR3 coding sequence is TGTGCCATCATGAGACAGGGCCCTTCCTACGAGCAGTACTTC.